The 9 T cell receptor beta chains below come from one sample, sequenced in a study of PD-1 blockade in classical Hodgkin lymphoma. Generated by immunoSEQ multiplex PCR, the TCRdb table keeps only in-frame clones and is missing some. The sample has 10,000 to 15,000 clones; roughly 90% are singletons. No patient escaped relapse after autologous stem cell transplantation, and brentuximab vedotin exposure varied. Using magnetic negative selection, the CD4+ T cells were separated out of thawed PBMCs. Sequenced material: CD4+ T cells from blood, taken at baseline. These receptors all stem from a human donor with classical Hodgkin lymphoma.

V and J are TRBV1 and TRBJ2-1; the table's D gene call, TRBD2, was not cross checked with the DNA. TRBV1 is assigned pseudogene status. The CDR3 runs 17 residues. In nucleotides, the CDR3 is TGCACCAGCAGCCAAGATCCAGCGGGAAATAAATTCAATGAGCAGTTCTTC. This encodes CTSSQDPAGNKFNEQFF.

This clone showed up just once. The chain links TRBV7-9 to TRBJ2-5; a possible D gene is TRBD2 (6 bases). Trimming removed 5 bases at V and 5 bases at J, with 15 bases between. The CDR3 has 14 residues. Germline CDR1 and CDR2: SEHNR and FQNEAQ (reference sequence). The CDR3 loop is CASSPGAGRETQYF. As DNA, the CDR3 is TGTGCCAGCAGCCCCGGGGCAGGGAGGGAGACCCAGTACTTC.

This clone has only one observation. The V and J genes are TRBV7-9 and TRBJ2-3, with TRBD2 matching over 9 bases. Trimming removed 5 bases from V and 4 bases from J; junction bases left unmatched: 13. Germline-derived CDR1 and CDR2 are SEHNR and FQNEAQ (reference sequence). The CDR3 has 17 amino acids. The CDR3 coding sequence is TGTGCCAGCAGCCGCCGGATGGGACTAGCCGGCGCAGATACGCAGTATTTT. Its translation: CASSRRMGLAGADTQYF.

The CDR3 loop is CASSQDILAINEQFF. DNA of the CDR3: TGTGCCAGCAGCCAAGATATCCTAGCGATCAATGAGCAGTTCTTC. The chain uses TRBV14 and TRBJ2-1; D is perhaps TRBD2 (6 bases). V lost 0 bases and J lost 6, with 12 bases in between. This CDR3 has 15 amino acids. CDR1 and CDR2 (germline): SGHDN, FVKESK. Together with reference TRBV14 and TRBJ2-1, the CDR3 gives the full variable domain: EAGVTQFPSHSVIEKGQTVTLRCDPISGHDNLYWYRRVMGKEIKFLLHFVKESKQDESGMPNNRFLAERTGGTYSTLKVQPAELEDSGVYFCASSQDILAINEQFFGPGTRLTVL.

The chain links TRBV4-1 to TRBJ1-2; TRBD1 matches 7 bases. The length of the CDR3 is 15 residues. Germline trimming cut 0 bases from V and 6 bases from J; bases unmatched to any gene: 7. CDR1 is MGHRA and CDR2 is YSYEKL in the germline V gene. The CDR3 here is CASSQDPWTGDGYTF. The CDR3 bases are TGCGCCAGCAGCCAAGATCCCTGGACAGGCGATGGCTACACCTTC.

This clone was found once. V gene TRBV5-1 combines with J gene TRBJ2-5, with 10 bases identical to TRBD2. Germline V lookup: CDR1 SGHRS, CDR2 YFSETQ. This CDR3 has 14 residues. The junction had 9 bases not matched to a gene; V was cut back by 9 bases and J by 4 bases. The DNA for the CDR3 is TGCGCCACTGCACTAGCGGGATATGGAGAGACCCAGTACTTC. Its translation: CATALAGYGETQYF.

The V call is TRBV27, the J call TRBJ2-2; TRBD2 matches at 10 bases. This CDR3 has 15 amino acids. CDR1 MNHEY and CDR2 SMNVEV come from the germline V gene (reference sequence). V lost 6 bases, J lost 4 bases, and 5 bases stayed unmatched. The CDR3 bases are TGTGCCAGCAGGTGGACTAGCGGCTCCACCGGGGAGCTGTTTTTT. This gives the protein CASRWTSGSTGELFF.

The chain carries TRBV11-2 and TRBJ2-7; the D call may be TRBD1 or TRBD2 (5 bases each). Per germline, CDR1 SGHAT and CDR2 FQNNGV. This CDR3 spans 14 amino acids. V lost 0 bases, J lost 3 bases, and 9 bases lay in between. CDR3 coding DNA: TGTGCCAGCAGCTTAGAGAGGGGTAACTACGAGCAGTACTTC. Translated: CASSLERGNYEQYF.

The CDR3 DNA is TGTGCCAGTAGTATCGTACAAAACACTGAAGCTTTCTTT. It translates to CASSIVQNTEAFF. The chain couples TRBV19 to TRBJ1-1, with unresolved D. This CDR3 is built from 13 residues. V was pared by 3 bases and J by 2 bases, with 7 bases between. Germline V gives CDR1 LNHDA, CDR2 SQIVND (reference sequence).